This T cell receptor beta chain stems from a study of T-cell memory formation after mild COVID-19. Overall study: The TCR clusters were mostly specific to one donor. General study points: Pre-infection memory showed some responding clones, and this suggested that cross-reactive memory joined. CD4/CD8 balance characterized clones contracting day 15 to 85, and CD4+ skew characterized later expanders.

Germline V gene sequence: CDR1 SGHRS, CDR2 YFSETQ. V dropped 4 bases and J dropped 4; count of bases not matched to a gene: 10. CDR3 length: 15 residues. 5'RACE, which relied on constant-segment primers, yielded TCR alpha and TCR beta cDNA libraries carrying sample barcodes and UMIs. TCRdb re-called the 5' RACE reads through MiXCR, storing one row per CDR3 protein. The table records about 58,000 distinct CDR3 sequences, 25% to 35% of them present only once. This clonotype has only a few counts. Antigen: not known. The V call is TRBV5-1, the J call TRBJ2-5; 7 bases line up with TRBD1. The receptor comes from a man between 18 and 29 years old who had mild COVID-19 (a few samples of this study predate the infection). Cell type and time point are not known. The sequencing sample was made of PBMCs or a T cell subset sorted from them (not recorded which). This CDR3 reads CASSTRQGSRETQYF. CDR3 in DNA: TGCGCCAGCAGCACCCGACAGGGAAGCAGAGAGACCCAGTACTTC.